The 13 T cell receptor beta chains presented below share a single source sample, sequenced in a study of regulatory T cells in long-lasting Graves disease. Libraries of TCR beta came from iRepertoire HTBI primers plus Arm-PCR of CDR3 regions. From the multiplex PCR reads, TCRdb called clonotypes with MiXCR, one entry per CDR3 protein. The table records some 490,000 distinct CDR3 sequences, 9.5% to 15% of them present only once. Specified time point: newly diagnosed GD, antithyroid drugs for less than 3 months. RNA from PBMCs was the source of the TCR library. This sample was shared with a second study, whose subject was T cells in Graves' hyperthyroidism and ophthalmopathy.

The sequences come from peripheral blood mononuclear cells (PBMCs), collected at new diagnosis, from a patient treated with antithyroid drugs. All receptors come from a woman under 40 with Graves disease.

The J gene is TRBJ2-1, the V gene TRBV9, with unresolved D. Germline CDR1 SGDLS, CDR2 YYNGEE. The CDR3 consists of 15 residues. Between the trimmed V and J ends, which lost 1 base and 0 bases, there was a span of 8 bases. CDR3 sequence: CASSVSHASYNEQFF. In DNA, the CDR3 is TGTGCCAGCAGCGTATCTCATGCCTCCTACAATGAGCAGTTCTTC.

This clonotype was counted between two and nine times. V gene TRBV19 combines with J gene TRBJ2-1; the D is unclear. The CDR3 runs to 14 residues. Germline CDR1 reads LNHDA; CDR2 reads SQIVND (reference sequence). The V and J ends lost 3 bases and 2 bases respectively, with 8 bases between them. CDR3 amino acids: CASSIGGAYNEQFF. The CDR3 DNA follows: TGTGCCAGTAGTATTGGCGGCGCCTACAATGAGCAGTTCTTC.

The CDR3 sequence is CSVGGAAANTGELFF. Written as DNA, the CDR3 is TGCAGCGTTGGCGGTGCCGCGGCGAACACCGGGGAGCTGTTTTTT. The gene calls are TRBV29-1 and TRBJ2-2; D gene unclear. CDR1 and CDR2 (germline): SQVTM, ANQGSEA. This CDR3 region has 15 residues. The V and J ends lost 4 bases and 0 bases respectively, with 12 bases between them.

The chain carries TRBV11-3 and TRBJ2-5, with 9 bases fitting TRBD1. V lost 2 bases, J lost 5 bases, and 6 bases stayed unmatched. CDR1 is SGHNT and CDR2 is YENEEA in the germline V gene. The CDR3 runs 15 residues. CDR3: CASSLSTGGWETQYF. The DNA for the CDR3 is TGTGCCAGCAGCTTATCGACAGGGGGATGGGAGACCCAGTACTTC.

The V and J genes are TRBV5-8 and TRBJ2-1; 16 positions agree with TRBD2. The length of the CDR3 is 19 residues. Germline V gene sequence: CDR1 SGHTS, CDR2 YDEGEE. The ends lost 6 bases at V and 4 bases at J; junction bases unmatched: 13. The CDR3: CASNTGLAGGQTIYNEQFF. As DNA, the CDR3 is TGTGCCAGCAACACGGGACTAGCGGGAGGGCAGACAATATACAATGAGCAGTTCTTC.

This clonotype was counted ten times or more. This chain's CDR3 is CASSAYGQGAGGANVLTF. CDR3 nucleotide sequence: TGTGCCAGCAGTGCCTACGGACAGGGAGCGGGAGGGGCCAACGTCCTGACTTTC. The chain carries TRBV6-2 or TRBV6-3 and TRBJ2-6, with a tentative D call TRBD1 (8 bases). The CDR3 contains 18 residues. The germline V gene has CDR1 MNHEY and CDR2 SVGEGT. The germline V and J ends were trimmed by 5 bases and 4 bases, with 21 bases remaining between them.

This clonotype was found a few times. The genes are TRBV19 and TRBJ2-2, with D tentatively TRBD1 (6 bases). Germline V gene sequence: CDR1 LNHDA, CDR2 SQIVND (reference sequence). This CDR3 contains 15 residues. Trimming shortened V by 1 base and J by 4 bases, and 10 bases separated the two germline ends. The CDR3 here is CASSIVLGGTGELFF. The CDR3 DNA reads TGTGCCAGTAGTATAGTTTTAGGGGGCACCGGGGAGCTGTTTTTT.

In its sample, this clonotype was seen many times. The CDR3 nucleotides read TGTGCCACCACTAGCGGCGGAAGCTCCTACAATGAGCAGTTCTTC. It is translated as CATTSGGSSYNEQFF. The chain combines TRBV6-1 with TRBJ2-1, with 8 bases fitting TRBD2. The germline V gene encodes CDR1 MNHNS and CDR2 SASEGT. The junction had 8 bases not matched to a gene; V was cut back by 10 bases and J by 0 bases. CDR3 length equals 15 residues.

This clonotype was detected many times. This chain uses TRBV20-1 with TRBJ2-3, with D unresolved. This CDR3 contains 10 residues. V was trimmed by 1 base and J by 7 bases, leaving 3 bases between them. Germline V gives CDR1 DFQATT, CDR2 SNEGSKA (reference sequence). This chain's CDR3 is CSARANTQYF. CDR3 bases: TGCAGTGCTAGAGCAAATACGCAGTATTTT.

The rearrangement uses TRBV7-9 and TRBJ2-2; the D is unclear. Trimming cost V 1 base and J 4 bases, with 7 bases left between them. This CDR3 has 14 amino acids. Germline V CDR1 and CDR2: SEHNR, FQNEAQ (reference sequence). The CDR3 is CASSLEVGTGELFF. DNA of the CDR3: TGTGCCAGCAGCTTAGAGGTCGGCACCGGGGAGCTGTTTTTT.

J is TRBJ2-3 and V is TRBV2, with no clear D. Germline CDR1 is SNHLY and CDR2 is FYNNEI. V was pared by 5 bases and J by 5 bases, with 23 bases between. There are 17 residues in the CDR3. The CDR3 sequence is CASSSPPPGLVQDTQYF. CDR3 coding DNA: TGTGCCAGCAGTTCCCCCCCCCCAGGATTGGTTCAAGATACGCAGTATTTT.

This clonotype appeared many times. V usage is TRBV11-2 and J usage is TRBJ2-1, with 11 bases that match TRBD2. The junction had 21 bases not matched to a gene; V was cut back by 5 bases and J by 6 bases. The CDR3 spans 20 residues. Germline CDR1 reads SGHAT; CDR2 reads FQNNGV. CDR3 sequence: CASSPTDPTSGKPSSNEQFF. Written as DNA, the CDR3 is TGTGCCAGCAGCCCAACAGATCCGACTAGCGGGAAGCCATCATCCAATGAGCAGTTCTTC.

This clonotype was counted many times. This chain connects TRBV7-2 to TRBJ2-2; TRBD2 aligns across 9 bases. With 0 bases clipped from V and 2 bases from J, the junction kept 4 bases outside the gene matches. CDR3 size: 17 residues. Germline lookup yields CDR1 SGHTA and CDR2 FQGNSA. CDR3 nucleotides: TGTGCCAGCAGCTTAGCGGGGACTAGCCCAAACACCGGGGAGCTGTTTTTT. This gives the protein CASSLAGTSPNTGELFF.